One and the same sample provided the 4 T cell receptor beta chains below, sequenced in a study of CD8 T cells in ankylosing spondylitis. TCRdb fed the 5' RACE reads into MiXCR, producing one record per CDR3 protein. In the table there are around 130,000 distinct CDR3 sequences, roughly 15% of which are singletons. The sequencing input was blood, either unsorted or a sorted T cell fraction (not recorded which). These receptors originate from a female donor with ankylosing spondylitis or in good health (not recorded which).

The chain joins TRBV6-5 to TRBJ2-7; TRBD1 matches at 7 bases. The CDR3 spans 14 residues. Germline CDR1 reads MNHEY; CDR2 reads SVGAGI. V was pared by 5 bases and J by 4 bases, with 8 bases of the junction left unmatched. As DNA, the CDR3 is TGTGCCAGCAGTCCCGGGACAGCTTTTTACGAGCAGTACTTC. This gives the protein CASSPGTAFYEQYF.

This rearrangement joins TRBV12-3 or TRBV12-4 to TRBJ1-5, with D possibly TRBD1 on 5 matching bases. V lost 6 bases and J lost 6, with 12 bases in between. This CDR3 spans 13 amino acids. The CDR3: CASSRGGGQPQHF. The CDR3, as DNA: TGTGCCAGCAGCCGGGGCGGGGGTCAGCCCCAGCATTTT.

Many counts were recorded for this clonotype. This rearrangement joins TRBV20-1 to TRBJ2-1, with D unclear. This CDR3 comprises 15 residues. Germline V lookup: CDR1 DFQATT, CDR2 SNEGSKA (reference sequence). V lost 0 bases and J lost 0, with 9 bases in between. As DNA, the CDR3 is TGCAGTGCTAGAGAACAGACGAGCTCCTACAATGAGCAGTTCTTC. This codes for CSAREQTSSYNEQFF.

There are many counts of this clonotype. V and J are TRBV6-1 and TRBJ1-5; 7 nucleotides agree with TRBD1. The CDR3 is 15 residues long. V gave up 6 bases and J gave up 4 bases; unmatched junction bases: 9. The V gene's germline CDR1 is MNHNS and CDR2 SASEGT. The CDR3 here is CASRDRQGRNQPQHF. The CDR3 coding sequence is TGTGCCAGCAGGGACCGACAGGGAAGAAATCAGCCCCAGCATTTT.